This T cell receptor beta chain came from a study of tumor-infiltrating lymphocytes in primary liver carcinoma. The wider study: In every tissue type, samples returned a similar yield of roughly 3.5 to 8 million productive TCRbeta reads.

From unsorted bulk tissue weighing 20-30 mg, DNA and RNA were co-extracted. Surgeons treated the primary liver carcinoma of the patients by surgical resection. Sampling of each tumor involved five separate regions. Researchers generated TCR beta cDNA from approximately 520 ng of total RNA, relying on a constant-region primer. It was through three nested multiplex PCR rounds of slightly modified ARM-PCR that TCR beta libraries arose. It was with TRBV1-TRBV30 forward primers and a C-beta reverse primer that the first two PCR rounds were run, at roughly 10 cycles each. TCRdb itself ran the multiplex PCR reads through MiXCR, one entry per CDR3 protein. The sample shows 120,000 or so distinct CDR3 sequences, around two thirds of them seen only once. The study's findings and limits: Only about 8-25% of top clones appeared in all five tumor regions.

Details on this clonotype: Its antigen is as yet unknown. A junction end diverges from the germline sequence, so it may reflect a read error.

The CDR3 runs 14 residues. Germline V gives CDR1 SGHNT, CDR2 YENEEA. The sequenced sample consisted of liver tumor tissue from sampling region 1. Documented subset: tumor region T1, superior pole. This sequence was found in a woman in her sixties with primary liver carcinoma and hepatitis B virus infection. The chain combines TRBV11-3 with TRBJ2-1; 7 positions match TRBD2. The CDR3 region is CASSLGDYHNKQFF. As DNA, the CDR3 is TGTGCCAGCAGCTTGGGGGACTATCACAATAAGCAGTTCTTC. Looking up the rest from reference TRBV11-3 and TRBJ2-1 gives the full variable domain: EAGVVQSPRYKIIEKKQPVAFWCNPISGHNTLYWYLQNLGQGPELLIRYENEEAVDDSQLPKDRFSAERLKGVDSTLKIQPAELGDSAVYLCASSLGDYHNKQFFGPGTRLTVL.